Listed here are 20 T cell receptor beta chains from one sample, sequenced in a study of control samples from healthy donors and cancer patients. The repertoire was sequenced with immunoSEQ multiplex PCR; TCRdb's copy has only in-frame clones and lacks some. The table shows 120,000 or so clones, with approximately 94% occurring only once. The specimen sequenced was blood. The origin of the receptors is a young man in good health.

The genes are TRBV7-3 and TRBJ2-5; D is possibly TRBD2 (6 bases). The germline gives CDR1 SGHTA, CDR2 FQGTGA. Trimming took 0 bases from V and 4 from J, leaving 9 bases between them. This CDR3 has 14 residues. DNA of the CDR3: TGTGCCAGCAGCTTAACGGCGGGGCCAGAGACCCAGTACTTC. It encodes CASSLTAGPETQYF.

A word on this clone: This sample also contains other DNA sequences that code for the same CDR3. This sequence joins TRBV20-1 and TRBJ2-7; D might be TRBD2 (5 bases). CDR1 DFQATT and CDR2 SNEGSKA come from the germline V gene (reference sequence). V gave up 5 bases and J gave up 3 bases, with 8 bases separating them. This CDR3 comprises 11 residues. The CDR3 DNA is TGCAGTGCTCCACGGGGCTACGAGCAGTACTTC. As protein: CSAPRGYEQYF.

The gene calls are TRBV6-2 or TRBV6-3 and TRBJ2-3; 12 bases line up with TRBD2. Germline lookup yields CDR1 MNHEY and CDR2 SVGEGT. The V and J ends lost 0 bases and 0 bases, in that order; junction bases with no gene match: 7. This CDR3 contains 19 residues. The CDR3 coding sequence is TGTGCCAGCAGTTACTCGATGCTAGCGGGGGGGGAGAGCACAGATACGCAGTATTTT. This encodes CASSYSMLAGGESTDTQYF.

This clone was found once. The gene calls are TRBV11-2 and TRBJ2-1, with 7 bases that match TRBD1. V lost 2 bases and J lost 7; bases outside the gene matches: 8. CDR1 is SGHAT and CDR2 is FQNNGV in the germline V gene. The CDR3 is made up of 15 amino acids. Here the CDR3 reads CASSLIRSRGNEQFF. The CDR3 nucleotides read TGTGCCAGCAGCTTAATTAGGAGCAGGGGGAATGAGCAGTTCTTC.

The chain uses TRBV9 and TRBJ2-4; TRBD1 is a possible D gene (6 bases). The CDR3 is made up of 13 amino acids. In germline, CDR1 is SGDLS, CDR2 YYNGEE. Trimming removed 3 bases at V and 6 bases at J, with 10 bases between. The CDR3 region is CASSGGPGNIQYF. The CDR3 bases are TGTGCCAGCAGCGGGGGGCCGGGAAACATTCAGTACTTC.

This clone was counted a single time. The rearrangement links TRBV19 to TRBJ2-1; 13 positions match TRBD2. V lost 6 bases and J lost 3; bases outside the gene matches: 11. From germline, CDR1 is LNHDA and CDR2 SQIVND (reference sequence). This CDR3 spans 18 amino acids. The CDR3 nucleotides are TGTGCCAGTAGCCCCGGGACTAGCGGGGCCGGATTCTACAATGAGCAGTTCTTC. This encodes CASSPGTSGAGFYNEQFF. The whole variable domain, filled in from reference TRBV19 and TRBJ2-1, reads DGGITQSPKYLFRKEGQNVTLSCEQNLNHDAMYWYRQDPGQGLRLIYYSQIVNDFQKGDIAEGYSVSREKKESFPLTVTSAQKNPTAFYLCASSPGTSGAGFYNEQFFGPGTRLTVL.

The V gene is TRBV9, the J gene TRBJ2-3, with 8 nucleotides matching TRBD1. The V segment lost 4 bases and the J segment 0 bases; nucleotides outside the gene matches: 7. Looked up from germline, CDR1 is SGDLS and CDR2 is YYNGEE. The CDR3 contains 16 residues. The CDR3 DNA reads TGTGCCAGCAGCCCCCAGGGGGCTACTAGCACAGATACGCAGTATTTT. Translating gives CASSPQGATSTDTQYF.

This chain uses TRBV6-5 with TRBJ2-4; D unresolved. Germline V gives CDR1 MNHEY, CDR2 SVGAGI. The germline V and J ends were trimmed by 6 bases and 6 bases, with 6 bases remaining between them. This CDR3 has 11 amino acids. The CDR3 DNA sequence: TGTGCCAGCAGATACGGAAACATTCAGTACTTC. It codes for CASRYGNIQYF.

V and J are TRBV7-9 and TRBJ2-3; 12 bases line up with TRBD2. The CDR3 spans 16 residues. Germline CDR1 and CDR2: SEHNR and FQNEAQ (reference sequence). V was clipped by 1 base and J by 6 bases; unmatched bases: 5. CDR3 sequence reads: CASSLGGGLAGDTQYF. DNA for the CDR3: TGTGCCAGCAGCTTAGGCGGAGGACTAGCGGGGGATACGCAGTATTTT.

V and J are TRBV9 and TRBJ1-5; TRBD1 might be the D (5 bases). The germline V gene has CDR1 SGDLS and CDR2 YYNGEE. Trimming took 2 bases from V and 1 from J, leaving 22 bases between them. The length of the CDR3 is 19 residues. The chain's CDR3 is CASSVFPHRGSSSNQPQHF. DNA of the CDR3: TGTGCCAGCAGCGTTTTCCCCCACCGGGGGTCATCAAGCAATCAGCCCCAGCATTTT.

The chain employs TRBV9 and TRBJ2-5; the match to TRBD2 covers 11 bases. Germline CDR1 reads SGDLS; CDR2 reads YYNGEE. The CDR3 loop spans 16 amino acids. V lost 0 bases to trimming and J lost 4 bases; unmatched junction nucleotides: 5. CDR3 nucleotides: TGTGCCAGCAGCGTAGGGCTAGCGGGGGGCCCAGAGACCCAGTACTTC. Protein: CASSVGLAGGPETQYF.

The rearrangement uses TRBV15 and TRBJ1-2; D is possibly TRBD1 (5 bases). Trimming took off 1 base at V and 6 bases at J, with 9 bases between the two ends. The germline V gene has CDR1 LNHNV and CDR2 YYDKDF (reference sequence). The CDR3 has 13 amino acids. The DNA for the CDR3 is TGTGCCACCAGCAGAGGAGGGGACCATGGCTACACCTTC. It translates to CATSRGGDHGYTF.

The rearrangement links TRBV28 to TRBJ2-7; 7 positions match TRBD1. The germline V gene encodes CDR1 MDHEN and CDR2 SYDVKM. The ends lost 2 bases at V and 2 bases at J; junction bases unmatched: 3. This CDR3 has 14 amino acids. The CDR3 loop reads CASSLGQAAYEQYF. In nucleotides, the CDR3 is TGTGCCAGCAGTTTAGGACAGGCCGCCTACGAGCAGTACTTC. Using reference TRBV28 and TRBJ2-7 for the parts outside the CDR3, the full variable domain is DVKVTQSSRYLVKRTGEKVFLECVQDMDHENMFWYRQDPGLGLRLIYFSYDVKMKEKGDIPEGYSVSREKKERFSLILESASTNQTSMYLCASSLGQAAYEQYFGPGTRLTVT.

This chain uses TRBV3-1 (or the pseudogene TRBV3-2) with TRBJ2-1, with TRBD2 identical over 9 bases. With 7 bases clipped from V and 3 bases from J, the junction kept 4 bases outside the gene matches. Germline loops: CDR1 LGHDT, CDR2 YNNKEL (reference sequence). The CDR3 loop spans 14 amino acids. Here the CDR3 reads CASKAGGYYNEQFF. CDR3 sequence (DNA): TGTGCCAGCAAAGCGGGGGGCTACTACAATGAGCAGTTCTTC.

The chain uses TRBV10-3 and TRBJ1-2; unclear D gene. The CDR3 covers 13 residues. The ends were cut back, 5 bases at V and 2 bases at J, with 9 bases in the middle. Germline V gene data show CDR1 as ENHRY and CDR2 as SYGVKD. The chain's CDR3 is CAISNGQNYGYTF. CDR3 in DNA: TGTGCCATCAGTAACGGGCAGAACTATGGCTACACCTTC.

This chain uses TRBV2 with TRBJ2-3; 10 nucleotides align to TRBD1. CDR3 length: 19 amino acids. The germline CDR1 and CDR2 sequences are SNHLY and FYNNEI. The V and J ends lost 8 bases and 0 bases, in that order; junction bases with no gene match: 17. CDR3 in amino acids: CASPPGQGPPSPSTDTQYF. The CDR3 nucleotides read TGTGCCAGCCCTCCGGGACAGGGGCCTCCCAGTCCTAGCACAGATACGCAGTATTTT.

The chain uses TRBV18 and TRBJ1-6; TRBD1 matches at 9 bases. The CDR3 is made up of 15 amino acids. Germline V CDR1 and CDR2: KGHSH, LQKENI. With 2 bases clipped from V and 9 bases from J, the junction kept 5 bases outside the gene matches. The CDR3 DNA follows: TGTGCCAGCTCACCAGGAGACAGGGGGGTTTCACCCCTCCACTTT. It specifies CASSPGDRGVSPLHF.

The rearrangement joins TRBV4-1 to TRBJ1-5; D is perhaps TRBD1 (5 bases). CDR3 length: 13 residues. The germline V gene has CDR1 MGHRA and CDR2 YSYEKL. Trimming shortened V by 5 bases and J by 3 bases, and 8 bases separated the two germline ends. CDR3: CASSWGLNQPQHF. The CDR3 bases are TGCGCCAGCAGCTGGGGACTCAATCAGCCCCAGCATTTT.

This clone was seen just once. This chain links TRBV5-5 with TRBJ2-5; D perhaps matches TRBD2 (5 bases). The length of the CDR3 is 14 residues. In germline, CDR1 is SGHKS, CDR2 YYEKEE (reference sequence). With 1 base removed from V and 6 bases from J, the gap between germline ends came to 13 bases. The CDR3 spells CASSLLKLGKTQYF. In nucleotides, the CDR3 is TGTGCCAGCAGCTTGCTCAAACTCGGGAAGACCCAGTACTTC. Based on the CDR3 plus reference TRBV5-5 and TRBJ2-5, the full variable domain is DAGVTQSPTHLIKTRGQQVTLRCSPISGHKSVSWYQQVLGQGPQFIFQYYEKEERGRGNFPDRFSARQFPNYSSELNVNALLLGDSALYLCASSLLKLGKTQYFGPGTRLLVL.

The chain carries TRBV24-1 and TRBJ2-3; tentatively, D is TRBD2 (7 bases). Germline assignment: CDR1 KGHDR and CDR2 SFDVKD. The V end lost 3 bases, the J end lost 2 bases, and 11 bases lay between the germline ends. The length of the CDR3 is 15 residues. The CDR3 here is CATSDSRGATDTQYF. CDR3 DNA: TGTGCCACCAGTGATAGCCGGGGGGCCACAGATACGCAGTATTTT.